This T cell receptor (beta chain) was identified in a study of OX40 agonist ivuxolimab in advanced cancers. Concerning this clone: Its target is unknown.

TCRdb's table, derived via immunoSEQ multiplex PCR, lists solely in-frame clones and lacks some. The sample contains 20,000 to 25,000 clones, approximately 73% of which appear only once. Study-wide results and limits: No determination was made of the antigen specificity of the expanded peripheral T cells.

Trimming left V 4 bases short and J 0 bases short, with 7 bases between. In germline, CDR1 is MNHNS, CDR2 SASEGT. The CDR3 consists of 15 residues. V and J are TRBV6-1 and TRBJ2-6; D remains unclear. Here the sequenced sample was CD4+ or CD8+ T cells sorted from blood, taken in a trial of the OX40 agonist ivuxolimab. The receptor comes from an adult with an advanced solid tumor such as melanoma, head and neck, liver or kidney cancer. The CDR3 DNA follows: TGTGCCAGCAGTGGATCTTCCTCTGGGGCCAACGTCCTGACTTTC. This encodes CASSGSSSGANVLTF.